The 30 T cell receptor beta chains presented below share a single source sample, sequenced in a study of T cell responses to AZD1222 COVID-19 vaccine. Here immunoSEQ multiplex PCR was the method, and the copy in TCRdb shows in-frame clones only, minus some. The sample carries 90,000 to 150,000 clones, about 90% recorded once. The input for sequencing was peripheral blood, taken on day 0 of AZD1222 vaccination. These TCRs come from an adult in good health.

The chain couples TRBV11-2 to TRBJ1-3, with 7 bases aligning to TRBD1. The CDR3 consists of 14 residues. Germline V gene lookup returns CDR1 SGHAT and CDR2 FQNNGV. The V segment lost 2 bases and the J segment 2 bases; nucleotides outside the gene matches: 0. CDR3 sequence: CASSLQGAGNTIYF. Written as DNA, the CDR3 is TGTGCCAGCAGCTTACAGGGGGCTGGAAACACCATATATTTT.

The chain uses TRBV2 and TRBJ1-4, with D unclear. This CDR3 spans 15 amino acids. Trimming left V 5 bases short and J 2 bases short, with 12 bases between. From germline, CDR1 is SNHLY and CDR2 FYNNEI. The DNA of the CDR3 is TGTGCCAGCAGTCCCAGCCCGGGGACTAATGAAAAACTGTTTTTT. This gives the protein CASSPSPGTNEKLFF.

The chain employs TRBV28 and TRBJ1-1; D is unclear. CDR3 size: 14 residues. Germline CDR1 reads MDHEN; CDR2 reads SYDVKM. The V end lost 3 bases, the J end lost 3 bases, and 11 bases lay between the germline ends. CDR3 loop: CASSLIGMDTEAFF. In nucleotides, the CDR3 is TGTGCCAGCAGTTTGATTGGGATGGACACTGAAGCTTTCTTT.

This chain joins TRBV28 and TRBJ2-7; 7 nucleotides agree with TRBD2. V was clipped by 6 bases and J by 4 bases; unmatched bases: 21. The V gene's germline CDR1 is MDHEN and CDR2 SYDVKM. This CDR3 has 18 residues. DNA for the CDR3: TGTGCCAGCAGCCGATTGGGGCTGATAAGGGGAGGGGAATACGAGCAGTACTTC. Translation: CASSRLGLIRGGEYEQYF.

The chain couples TRBV18 to TRBJ1-3, with a possible D match to TRBD1 (6 bases). This CDR3 comprises 14 residues. CDR1 and CDR2 from the germline V gene are KGHSH and LQKENI. V was shortened by 3 bases and J by 5 bases, with 11 bases between the two germline ends. Here the CDR3 reads CASSPRQDRNTIYF. The DNA of the CDR3 is TGTGCCAGCTCACCCCGACAGGATAGAAACACCATATATTTT.

The CDR3 loop is CASSFVASTDTQYF. CDR3 DNA: TGTGCCAGCAGTTTTGTGGCTAGCACAGATACGCAGTATTTT. J is TRBJ2-3 and V is TRBV27; D remains ambiguous. Germline CDR1 is MNHEY and CDR2 is SMNVEV (reference sequence). The CDR3 runs to 14 residues. V dropped 3 bases and J dropped 0 bases, with 7 bases sitting between them.

The J gene is TRBJ1-2, the V gene TRBV6-6, with D perhaps matching TRBD1 (6 bases). Between the trimmed V and J ends, which lost 6 bases and 5 bases, there was a span of 19 bases. The V gene's germline CDR1 is MNHNY and CDR2 SVGAGI (reference sequence). CDR3 size: 15 residues. CDR3 protein: CASSHREGGQYGYTF. The CDR3 region has the DNA TGTGCCAGCAGCCACAGAGAGGGGGGACAATATGGCTACACCTTC.

This chain links TRBV2 with TRBJ1-6; 7 bases are a match to TRBD1. The V segment lost 7 bases and the J segment 14 bases; nucleotides outside the gene matches: 14. The CDR3 loop spans 14 amino acids. CDR1 and CDR2 from the germline V gene are SNHLY and FYNNEI. CDR3 DNA sequence: TGTGCCAGCACGGTCGGATTGGCAGGGGGGTCCCTCCACTTT. Amino acid sequence: CASTVGLAGGSLHF.

The chain joins TRBV2 to TRBJ1-5; 8 bases agree with TRBD1. CDR1 and CDR2 from the germline V gene are SNHLY and FYNNEI. V trimming: 6 bases; J trimming: 2 bases; junction bases outside the gene matches: 9. There are 16 residues in the CDR3. CDR3 in DNA: TGTGCCAGCAGCGGGGCAGGGGGCGTGGGCAATCAGCCCCAGCATTTT. As protein: CASSGAGGVGNQPQHF.

The chain uses TRBV3-1 (or the pseudogene TRBV3-2) and TRBJ2-2; no clear D. The length of the CDR3 is 13 residues. Trimming shortened V by 0 bases and J by 6 bases, and 5 bases separated the two germline ends. The germline gives CDR1 LGHDT, CDR2 YNNKEL (reference sequence). In DNA form, the CDR3 reads TGTGCCAGCAGCCAAGATGACTCCGGGGAGCTGTTTTTT. It is translated as CASSQDDSGELFF.

The chain combines TRBV5-1 with TRBJ2-7; D is undetermined. Germline V gene data show CDR1 as SGHRS and CDR2 as YFSETQ. CDR3 length: 15 residues. V dropped 0 bases and J dropped 0 bases, with 10 bases sitting between them. As DNA, the CDR3 is TGCGCCAGCAGCTTGGCCAGCTCCTCCTCCTACGAGCAGTACTTC. This translates into CASSLASSSSYEQYF. The full variable domain, in which reference TRBV5-1 and TRBJ2-7 provide the parts outside the CDR3, is KAGVTQTPRYLIKTRGQQVTLSCSPISGHRSVSWYQQTPGQGLQFLFEYFSETQRNKGNFPGRFSGRQFSNSRSEMNVSTLELGDSALYLCASSLASSSSYEQYFGPGTRLTVT.

This chain joins TRBV9 and TRBJ1-1; D might be TRBD1 (6 bases). The CDR3 length is 13 residues. Germline CDR1 and CDR2: SGDLS and YYNGEE. Trimming took 0 bases from V and 8 from J, leaving 11 bases between them. The CDR3 protein is CASSVVSGTEAFF. DNA for the CDR3: TGTGCCAGCAGCGTAGTCTCCGGGACAGAAGCTTTCTTT. Drawing the rest from reference TRBV9 and TRBJ1-1, the complete variable domain is DSGVTQTPKHLITATGQRVTLRCSPRSGDLSVYWYQQSLDQGLQFLIQYYNGEERAKGNILERFSAQQFPDLHSELNLSSLELGDSALYFCASSVVSGTEAFFGQGTRLTVV.

Regarding this clone: The junction and the germline gene differ at one end; a read error may be behind it. The CDR3 region has the DNA TGTGCCAGCAGTTTAAGTAGGGACACTGAAGCTTTCTTT. It encodes CASSLSRDTEAFF. The chain employs TRBV7-3 and TRBJ1-1; D is unclear. The CDR3 sequence is 13 residues long. Germline-derived CDR1 and CDR2 are SGHTA and FQGTGA.

The rearrangement uses TRBV18 and TRBJ1-3; the D is unclear. Germline-derived CDR1 and CDR2 are KGHSH and LQKENI. Trimming stripped 4 bases from V and 7 bases from J, with 17 bases between. CDR3 size: 15 residues. The CDR3: CASSLDILESNTIYF. The CDR3 DNA follows: TGTGCCAGCTCACTCGACATATTGGAAAGCAACACCATATATTTT.

The rearrangement joins TRBV27 to TRBJ1-2; no clear D gene. This CDR3 spans 15 amino acids. The germline V gene has CDR1 MNHEY and CDR2 SMNVEV (reference sequence). V lost 5 bases, J lost 0 bases, and 13 bases lay in between. CDR3 in DNA: TGTGCCAGCAGTCCCTACCGCGGGTCTAACTATGGCTACACCTTC. Translating it yields CASSPYRGSNYGYTF.

This chain links TRBV3-1 (or the pseudogene TRBV3-2) with TRBJ1-3; 7 positions agree with TRBD1. The V gene's germline CDR1 is LGHDT and CDR2 YNNKEL (reference sequence). With 1 base clipped from V and 4 bases from J, the junction kept 13 bases outside the gene matches. This CDR3 spans 18 amino acids. In DNA form, the CDR3 reads TGTGCCAGCAGCCAAGGGGAGGACAGGCCGGGCCTGGGAAACACCATATATTTT. Amino acids: CASSQGEDRPGLGNTIYF.

The rearrangement joins TRBV9 to TRBJ2-2, with a tentative D call TRBD2 (5 bases). V shed 0 bases and J shed 5 bases, with 17 bases lying between them. Germline loops: CDR1 SGDLS, CDR2 YYNGEE. The CDR3 is 17 amino acids. CDR3 nucleotide sequence: TGTGCCAGCAGCGTAGCTGGCGGGCCCTGGGGTACCGGGGAGCTGTTTTTT. This encodes CASSVAGGPWGTGELFF.

The V gene is TRBV20-1, the J gene TRBJ2-7; D gene unclear. In germline, CDR1 is DFQATT, CDR2 SNEGSKA (reference sequence). The germline V and J ends were trimmed by 3 bases and 0 bases, with 9 bases remaining between them. The CDR3 contains 13 residues. The CDR3 coding sequence is TGCAGTGCTAGTCCTAAGTTCTCCTACGAGCAGTACTTC. It is translated as CSASPKFSYEQYF.

This sequence joins TRBV19 and TRBJ2-7, with D possibly matching TRBD1 (6 bases). The V end was cut by 5 bases, the J end by 5 bases, with 16 bases between. This CDR3 has 14 residues. Germline lookup yields CDR1 LNHDA and CDR2 SQIVND (reference sequence). DNA of the CDR3: TGTGCCAGTAGTTCATCAGGGGCCGCCCACGAGCAGTACTTC. This gives the protein CASSSSGAAHEQYF.

The chain links TRBV5-6 to TRBJ1-5; D is perhaps TRBD1 (6 bases). Between the trimmed V and J ends, which lost 3 bases and 0 bases, there was a span of 19 bases. Germline CDR1 is SGHDT and CDR2 is YYEEEE. There are 18 residues in the CDR3. In DNA form, the CDR3 reads TGTGCCAGCAGCTCCCCACAGGGAAAGCAGGATAGCAATCAGCCCCAGCATTTT. Its protein product is CASSSPQGKQDSNQPQHF.

The CDR3 protein is CASSLLGRVNEKLFF. The CDR3 DNA sequence: TGTGCCAGCAGTTTATTAGGGCGGGTTAATGAAAAACTGTTTTTT. V usage is TRBV28 and J usage is TRBJ1-4; no clear D. The germline V gene encodes CDR1 MDHEN and CDR2 SYDVKM. The CDR3 runs 15 residues. Trimming stripped 1 base from V and 4 bases from J, with 10 bases between.

This chain joins TRBV11-2 and TRBJ2-1; TRBD1 matches at 12 bases. There are 17 residues in the CDR3. Germline CDR1 is SGHAT and CDR2 is FQNNGV. The ends lost 5 bases at V and 6 bases at J; junction bases unmatched: 11. The CDR3 DNA sequence: TGTGCCAGCAGCCCCCTGGCGGGACAGGGGGCCTTCAATGAGCAGTTCTTC. This encodes CASSPLAGQGAFNEQFF. Looking up the rest from reference TRBV11-2 and TRBJ2-1 gives the full variable domain: EAGVAQSPRYKIIEKRQSVAFWCNPISGHATLYWYQQILGQGPKLLIQFQNNGVVDDSQLPKDRFSAERLKGVDSTLKIQPAKLEDSAVYLCASSPLAGQGAFNEQFFGPGTRLTVL.

The rearrangement uses TRBV19 and TRBJ1-6; D is undetermined. The CDR3 runs to 12 residues. V was trimmed by 11 bases and J by 12 bases, leaving 17 bases between them. CDR1 and CDR2 (germline): LNHDA, SQIVND (reference sequence). The CDR3 coding sequence is TGTGCCGTCCAGAACATCATGTTACCCCTCCACTTT. Protein sequence: CAVQNIMLPLHF. Full variable domain (remainder filled in from reference TRBV19 and TRBJ1-6): DGGITQSPKYLFRKEGQNVTLSCEQNLNHDAMYWYRQDPGQGLRLIYYSQIVNDFQKGDIAEGYSVSREKKESFPLTVTSAQKNPTAFYLCAVQNIMLPLHFGNGTRLTVT.

This clone was picked up a small number of times. J is TRBJ1-5 and V is TRBV2; D possibly corresponds to TRBD1 (6 bases). The CDR3 totals 17 residues. Germline V gene data show CDR1 as SNHLY and CDR2 as FYNNEI. Trimming pared 2 bases from V and 6 bases from J, leaving 20 bases between. CDR3 residues: CASSERGGPGNRQPQHF. CDR3 bases: TGTGCCAGCAGTGAAAGGGGGGGCCCGGGGAATCGTCAGCCCCAGCATTTT.

This clone was counted a single time. J is TRBJ2-1 and V is TRBV28, with TRBD2 identical over 10 bases. The CDR3 contains 15 residues. The junction had 9 bases not matched to a gene; V was cut back by 5 bases and J by 8 bases. Germline V gives CDR1 MDHEN, CDR2 SYDVKM. CDR3 protein: CASSPAASGSDEQFF. CDR3 nucleotides: TGTGCCAGCAGTCCCGCGGCTAGCGGGAGCGATGAGCAGTTCTTC.

The chain employs TRBV7-9 and TRBJ2-3, with no clear D. V shed 6 bases and J shed 0 bases, with 1 base lying between them. The germline gives CDR1 SEHNR, CDR2 FQNEAQ (reference sequence). The CDR3 sequence is 11 residues long. This CDR3 is CASSSTDTQYF. DNA of the CDR3: TGTGCCAGCAGTAGCACAGATACGCAGTATTTT.

This chain joins TRBV6-5 and TRBJ2-7, with TRBD1 matching 7 bases. V lost 6 bases to trimming and J lost 5 bases; unmatched junction nucleotides: 10. The length of the CDR3 is 14 residues. Germline V gene data show CDR1 as MNHEY and CDR2 as SVGAGI. The CDR3 DNA reads as TGTGCCAGCAGCCCGACAGGGAACTTCGACGAGCAGTACTTC. It specifies CASSPTGNFDEQYF.

The chain joins TRBV28 to TRBJ1-4; D is unclear. Germline CDR1 and CDR2: MDHEN and SYDVKM. This CDR3 region has 14 residues. The ends were cut back, 5 bases at V and 8 bases at J, with 15 bases in the middle. In nucleotides, the CDR3 is TGTGCCAGCAGTCTCCACGCGTTATGGGAAAAACTGTTTTTT. It codes for CASSLHALWEKLFF.

The chain carries TRBV24-1 and TRBJ2-5; no reliable D call. The length of the CDR3 is 11 residues. In germline, CDR1 is KGHDR, CDR2 SFDVKD. Deletions cut 8 bases from V and 5 bases from J, with 8 bases between. CDR3 sequence: CATKSGETQYF. The DNA of the CDR3 is TGTGCCACCAAGAGTGGTGAGACCCAGTACTTC.

This rearrangement joins TRBV10-3 to TRBJ1-2; no reliable D call. The CDR3 length is 14 residues. V lost 3 bases to trimming and J lost 6 bases, with 14 bases between them. CDR1 and CDR2 from the germline V gene are ENHRY and SYGVKD. The CDR3 sequence: CAISDDVLVDGYTF. As DNA, the CDR3 is TGTGCCATCAGTGACGACGTGCTGGTTGATGGCTACACCTTC.